This entry describes one T cell receptor (beta chain). Participants came from 24 US areas, aged roughly 18 to 89 years. Before being deemed recovered, Cohort 3 donors had two negative PCRs, clearance, or symptom resolution. The data stem from a study of blood T cell repertoires in COVID-19. In the original processing: Amplification of reference gene primers was used by the study to estimate nucleated cell counts. The assay was immunoSEQ multiplex PCR, and TCRdb's table has in-frame clones only and misses some. V and J calls and clone size are given by that table; D and trimming were obtained from the DNA. The sample lists approximately 250,000 clones, approximately 84% seen once, with roughly 15% in the top ten. V was clipped by 6 bases and J by 6 bases; unmatched bases: 9. The CDR3 runs to 15 residues. Per the germline V gene, CDR1 is MNHEY and CDR2 is SVGAGI.

The receptor comes from a man aged 35-49 years who had recovered from COVID-19. The rearrangement joins TRBV6-5 to TRBJ2-2, with TRBD1 matching 8 bases. Source material: PBMCs or T cells enriched from blood (not recorded which). The CDR3 bases are TGTGCCAGCAGGCAGCCAGGACAGGGTGCCGGGGAGCTGTTTTTT. As protein: CASRQPGQGAGELFF.